The text below deals with one T cell receptor beta chain. The table lists this clone with a count of one. Its antigen target is currently unknown. The sample holds no much larger clone one base away, and base qualities are not on file. The CDR3, cysteine through phenylalanine, is 13 amino acids long. Kept here is only the CDR3 DNA, which spans 39 bases and is read in frame from base 1. Between the V and J ends, shortened by 8 bases and 10 bases respectively, the junction contains 20 bases. In the germline V gene, CDR1 corresponds to MDHEN and CDR2 to SYDVKM. This sample is part of a study of T cell responses to AZD1222 COVID-19 vaccine (dated by TCRdb to the early 2020s). Broadly, across the study: AZD1222 recipients with second doses at about 4 weeks or about 12 weeks were pooled, because spike-specific TCR depth and breadth did not differ between schedules. A total of under 250 trial participants underwent TCR sequencing, of whom approximately 200 had received two doses of AZD1222 and approximately 25 had received two doses of the MenACWY control vaccine. Enrollment into the trials was organized by age into subgroups of 18-55, 56-69 and 70-plus years, and those subgroups contained roughly 150, 30 and 60 TCR-sequenced participants, respectively.

The research as a whole found: Conclusions about previously exposed vaccinees are limited because only 5 or 6 AZD1222 recipients were SARS-CoV-2 seropositive at baseline. The 56-69-year group was small, and its depth increase did not reach significance, likely because of low power. Because no day 14 peak-response samples were available, the repertoires could be characterized only after the peak T cell response. Epitopes outside the regions mutated in the B.1.351 and B.1.1.7 variants were reportedly recognized by nearly half of the unique spike-specific TCRs. Participants were mostly white British and included more females than males, and it was suggested by the authors that clonal diversity may have been underestimated. CD4 TCRs associated with the vaccine covered the entire spike protein, and the dominant responses were in regions 160-218 and 743-854. After two AZD1222 doses, spike-specific TCR breadth and depth were significantly higher than at day 0 and than in MenACWY recipients.

The label giving this sample's time point can be read as: baseline before first vaccination. The vaccinee samples were drawn from two UK trials, COV001 and COV002, one of which was a single-blind randomized controlled phase 2/3 trial testing AZD1222 (ChAdOx1 nCoV-19) in healthy adults. Trial participant PBMC samples were collected at day 0 and day 28 after the second dose for TCRbeta chain sequencing. The CDR3 regions of human TCRbeta chains were analyzed by immunosequencing. Under the source paper's analysis protocol: Repertoire TCRs were matched against a reference library of SARS-CoV-2-specific TCRs generated with the MIRA antigen-specificity platform. Breadth was defined as the fraction of unique TCRs that were SARS-CoV-2-associated, and depth was defined as the fraction of total T cells that were SARS-CoV-2-associated. Using the MIRA data, each spike-specific TCR was mapped to the spike region that the TCR reacts to and placed in a CD4 or CD8 class. Log10-transformed breadth and depth values were compared by one-way ANOVA with Sidak's multiple comparisons tests. TCRdb holds this immuneACCESS table with in-frame rearrangements only. Some clones are missing; in checked studies, unresolved V genes explain under half, and the rest has no known cause. V and J calls and clone size are given by that table; D and trimming were obtained from the DNA. The sample table shows fewer than 90,000 clones, and 88% are seen once. Approximately 11% of the sample is taken by the ten largest.

The sample was peripheral blood, taken on day 0 of AZD1222 vaccination. This sequence was found in an adult in good health. This receptor chain uses TRBV28 and TRBJ1-1, with the D segment identity uncertain. The DNA is as follows: TGTGCCAGCGCAAAGGGATCAGGCAGTAGAGCTTTCTTT. This gives the protein CASAKGSGSRAFF.